The 12 T cell receptor beta chains reported below all come from one sample, sequenced in a study of cytomegalovirus exposure and HLA in healthy donors (dated by TCRdb to between 2016 and 2019). The library relied on the immunoSEQ multiplex PCR assay. The multiplex PCR relied on a mix of 60 forward primers for TCR Vbeta segments and 13 reverse primers for TCR Jbeta segments. Not all clones reach the TCRdb copy of this immuneACCESS table, which keeps in-frame sequences only. Checked studies attribute under half of the gap to unresolved V genes and leave the rest unexplained. Recorded for this sample are about 96,000 clones; 65% to 75% of them occurred a single time. The ten largest clones add up to 13% to 15% of the sample. Sequenced sample: PBMCs. The receptors originated from a woman between 70 and 85 years old in good health and CMV-seropositive.

This clone is a singleton in its sample. The chain has TRBV9 and TRBJ2-7, with 12 bases that match TRBD2. Germline V lookup: CDR1 SGDLS, CDR2 YYNGEE. V shed 4 bases and J 5 bases; nucleotides not matched to a gene: 4. The CDR3 runs 14 residues. The CDR3 nucleotides read TGTGCCAGCAGCTTCCGACTAGCGGGAGACGAGCAGTACTTC. The encoded protein is CASSFRLAGDEQYF.

Only one count was recorded for this clone. V gene TRBV28 combines with J gene TRBJ2-5, with D maybe TRBD1 (5 bases). This CDR3 is 14 amino acids long. From germline, CDR1 is MDHEN and CDR2 SYDVKM. V was pared by 4 bases and J by 5 bases, with 14 bases between. The CDR3: CASSSLRAAETQYF. CDR3 sequence (DNA): TGTGCCAGCAGTTCCCTCAGGGCGGCGGAGACCCAGTACTTC.

The gene calls are TRBV29-1 and TRBJ2-3; perhaps TRBD1 as D (5 bases). Trimming left V 4 bases short and J 6 bases short, with 17 bases between. The CDR3 is 14 amino acids. Germline V gene data show CDR1 as SQVTM and CDR2 as ANQGSEA. The CDR3 sequence: CSVVGQGATDTQYF. Written as DNA, the CDR3 is TGCAGCGTTGTTGGACAAGGCGCCACGGATACGCAGTATTTT.

The chain links TRBV29-1 to TRBJ2-2, with D unclear. V gave up 4 bases and J gave up 4 bases, with 7 bases separating them. Germline lookup yields CDR1 SQVTM and CDR2 ANQGSEA. This CDR3 region has 12 residues. Written as DNA, the CDR3 is TGCAGCGTTGCCGGCGGCACCGGGGAGCTGTTTTTT. The encoded protein is CSVAGGTGELFF.

This clone has only a few counts. The chain carries TRBV5-1 and TRBJ2-7; no definite D call. V was cut by 0 bases and J by 0 bases, with 16 bases left in between. Germline V gene sequence: CDR1 SGHRS, CDR2 YFSETQ. This CDR3 is 17 amino acids long. CDR3 sequence: CASSLGPSLMSSYEQYF. CDR3 nucleotide sequence: TGCGCCAGCAGCTTGGGCCCCTCCCTTATGAGCTCCTACGAGCAGTACTTC.

V is TRBV5-1 and J is TRBJ2-5, with TRBD2 identical over 10 bases. V shed 3 bases and J 4 bases; nucleotides not matched to a gene: 3. In germline, CDR1 is SGHRS, CDR2 YFSETQ. The CDR3 length is 14 residues. The CDR3 region has the DNA TGCGCCAGCAGCTCGACTAGCGGGTCAGAGACCCAGTACTTC. Protein product: CASSSTSGSETQYF.

The genes are TRBV7-8 and TRBJ1-2, with a possible D match to TRBD1 (6 bases). Trimming pared 5 bases from V and 5 bases from J, leaving 12 bases between. The CDR3 loop spans 13 amino acids. Germline lookup yields CDR1 SGHVS and CDR2 FQNEAQ. CDR3 DNA sequence: TGTGCCAGCAGCGGACCGACAGGTTATGGCTACACCTTC. Translated, it gives CASSGPTGYGYTF.

The chain carries TRBV12-5 and TRBJ2-7; 10 bases line up with TRBD1. Germline V CDR1 and CDR2: LGHNT, FRNRAP. V shed 0 bases and J 0 bases; nucleotides not matched to a gene: 14. CDR3 length: 20 amino acids. In nucleotides, the CDR3 is TGTGCTAGTGGTTTGGTATTCCCCATTTCGGGGGACAGGGGCTCCTACGAGCAGTACTTC. It codes for CASGLVFPISGDRGSYEQYF.

In its sample, this clone was seen once. The V and J genes are TRBV19 and TRBJ2-5; D is undetermined. Germline-derived CDR1 and CDR2 are LNHDA and SQIVND (reference sequence). This CDR3 is 14 amino acids long. Trimming removed 1 base from V and 2 bases from J, with 8 bases in between. The CDR3 spells CASSIGTNQETQYF. The CDR3 nucleotides read TGTGCCAGTAGTATAGGAACAAATCAAGAGACCCAGTACTTC.

On this clone itself: At one boundary the junction diverges from the germline segment, which might be a read error. This chain links TRBV6-7 with TRBJ1-1; tentatively, D is TRBD1 (6 bases). TRBV6-7 is an ORF for which the function is uncertain. CDR3 length: 16 amino acids. Here the CDR3 reads CASSTYREPMNSEAFF. The DNA of the CDR3 is TGTGCCAGCAGCACCTACAGGGAGCCCATGAACAGTGAAGCTTTCTTT.

This clone was observed once. This rearrangement joins TRBV7-2 to TRBJ2-1; 10 bases agree with TRBD1. The V segment lost 5 bases and the J segment 5 bases; nucleotides outside the gene matches: 3. The CDR3 spans 14 residues. Germline values: CDR1 SGHTA, CDR2 FQGNSA. The CDR3 is CASSRDRGNNEQFF. The DNA for the CDR3 is TGTGCCAGCAGCCGGGACAGGGGAAACAATGAGCAGTTCTTC.

The CDR3 nucleotides read TGTGCCATCAGTGAGTCAGGGGAAACTAATGAAAAACTGTTTTTT. It codes for CAISESGETNEKLFF. The chain links TRBV10-3 to TRBJ1-4; the D gene is possibly TRBD1 (5 bases). The V gene's germline CDR1 is ENHRY and CDR2 SYGVKD. This CDR3 is 15 amino acids long. V was shortened by 0 bases and J by 1 base, with 6 bases between the two germline ends.